This T cell receptor (beta chain) was found in a study of vaccination effects on CD4 cells after COVID-19. General study points: Few convalescent patients and no early post-infection timepoints were included in the study.

With respect to this clone: What it recognizes is unknown.

The germline V gene encodes CDR1 GTSNPN and CDR2 SVGIG (reference sequence). CDR3 length equals 16 residues. V shed 2 bases, J shed 8 bases, and the junction held 11 bases outside the gene matches. CD4+ T cells specific for antigen were expanded with viral peptide pools by the ViraFEST assay before sequencing. Isolation of CD4+ T cells took place after about ten days of culture. Vaccine recipients lacked prior SARS-CoV-2 infection and had negative nucleocapsid antibodies. Libraries were prepared by immunoSEQ multiplex PCR; TCRdb keeps only in-frame clonotypes and omits some of them. Of 55,000 to 80,000 clones listed, around 72% were seen once; the top ten hold approximately 4.3%.

The source material was CD4+ T cells from PBMCs cultured with HCoV-OC43 spike peptides, sampled before COVID-19 vaccination. Documented subset: HCoV-OC43 spike overlapping peptide pool stimulation. This chain joins TRBV30 and TRBJ1-6; 8 nucleotides match TRBD1. The TCR was taken from a human donor who received a COVID-19 vaccine. CDR3 protein: CAWSKDRGPLYSPLHF. The CDR3 nucleotides read TGTGCCTGGAGTAAAGACAGGGGTCCTCTCTATTCACCCCTCCACTTT. Full variable domain (rest looked up from reference TRBV30 and TRBJ1-6): SQTIHQWPATLVQPVGSPLSLECTVEGTSNPNLYWYRQAAGRGLQLLFYSVGIGQISSEVPQNLSASRPQDRQFILSSKKLLLSDSGFYLCAWSKDRGPLYSPLHFGNGTRLTVT.